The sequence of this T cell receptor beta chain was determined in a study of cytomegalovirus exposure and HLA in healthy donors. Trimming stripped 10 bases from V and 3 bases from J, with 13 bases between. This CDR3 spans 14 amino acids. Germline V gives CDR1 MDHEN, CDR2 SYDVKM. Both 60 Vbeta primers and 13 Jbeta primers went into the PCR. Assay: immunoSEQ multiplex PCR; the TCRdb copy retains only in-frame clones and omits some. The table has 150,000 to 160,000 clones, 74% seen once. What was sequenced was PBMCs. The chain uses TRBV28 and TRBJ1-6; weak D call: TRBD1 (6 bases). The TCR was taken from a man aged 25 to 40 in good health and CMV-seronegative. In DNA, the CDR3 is TGTGCCACTGCACAGGGTGACTATAATTCACCCCTCCACTTT. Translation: CATAQGDYNSPLHF.